This passage covers 3 T cell receptor beta chains from one sample sequenced in a study of shared clonotypes between healthy human individuals. Assay used: immunoSEQ multiplex PCR; TCRdb lists only in-frame clones, some missing. This sample has some 96,000 clones, with around 43% found just once. Sequencing input: PBMCs. These receptors came from a woman aged 40 to 55 in good health. Some clones in this sample may be carry-over from other donors' samples.

This clone was counted many times. The chain carries TRBV29-1 and TRBJ2-1; D might be TRBD2 (6 bases). V lost 6 bases to trimming and J lost 2 bases, with 14 bases between them. The CDR3 is 14 residues long. Per the germline V gene, CDR1 is SQVTM and CDR2 is ANQGSEA. The CDR3 spells CSVRRDGTYNEQFF. The DNA for the CDR3 is TGCAGCGTGAGGAGGGACGGCACCTACAATGAGCAGTTCTTC.

This clone was seen only once. The rearrangement links TRBV5-1 to TRBJ2-5, with D unresolved. The CDR3 contains 15 residues. The V and J ends lost 0 bases and 2 bases respectively, with 11 bases between them. Per germline, CDR1 SGHRS and CDR2 YFSETQ. The CDR3 spells CASSLAPAGQETQYF. For the CDR3, the DNA is TGCGCCAGCAGCTTGGCCCCGGCCGGACAAGAGACCCAGTACTTC.

The rearrangement links TRBV30 to TRBJ2-6, with D tentatively TRBD2 (6 bases). The CDR3 extends over 11 amino acids. Looked up from germline, CDR1 is GTSNPN and CDR2 is SVGIG (reference sequence). The V end lost 8 bases, the J end lost 4 bases, and 6 bases lay between the germline ends. The CDR3: CALAGANVLTF. For the CDR3, the DNA is TGTGCCCTAGCGGGGGCCAACGTCCTGACTTTC.